This is a list of T cell receptor beta chains from one sample in a study of blood T cells in healthy people across ages. TCRdb redid the calling of the 5' RACE reads with MiXCR, one entry per CDR3 protein. Of 1.2 million to 1.5 million distinct CDR3 sequences listed, approximately 40% are singletons. Material for sequencing was blood. These receptors were taken from a woman aged 18-29 years in good health. Each CDR3 is given with its conserved first and last residue. The order of the fields is CDR3 DNA, CDR3 protein, J gene, clone size, V gene, D gene. The D gene is left open where the match is weak. Some rows mark clone size as missing; the rest say once, few, many or name a class of expanded clone.

CDR3nt: TGCGCCAGCAGCCAAGATGGGACAGGGGATAATGAGCAGTTCTTC; CDR3aa: CASSQDGTGDNEQFF; j_gene: TRBJ2-1; abundance: -; v_gene: TRBV4-1; d_gene: TRBD1
CDR3nt: TGTGCCAGCAGTTTCGTGTCAGGGGAACCTAACTATGGCTACACCTTC; CDR3aa: CASSFVSGEPNYGYTF; j_gene: TRBJ1-2; abundance: -; v_gene: TRBV12-3/TRBV12-4; d_gene: -
CDR3nt: TGCAGCGTCCCCCGCGCTAGCGGGAGGGGGTTCAATGAGCAGTTCTTC; CDR3aa: CSVPRASGRGFNEQFF; j_gene: TRBJ2-1; abundance: -; v_gene: TRBV29-1; d_gene: TRBD2
CDR3nt: TGTGCCAGCCGAAGCCATTCTTCCTACGAGCAGTACTTC; CDR3aa: CASRSHSSYEQYF; j_gene: TRBJ2-7; abundance: -; v_gene: TRBV27; d_gene: -
CDR3nt: TGCGCCAGCAGCTTGGTGAAGACTGGGGCCAACGTCCTGACTTTC; CDR3aa: CASSLVKTGANVLTF; j_gene: TRBJ2-6; abundance: -; v_gene: TRBV5-1; d_gene: -
CDR3nt: TGTGCCAGCAGTTCACCTAGCGGAAATAACAATGAGCAGTTCTTC; CDR3aa: CASSSPSGNNNEQFF; j_gene: TRBJ2-1; abundance: few; v_gene: TRBV6-5; d_gene: TRBD2
CDR3nt: TGTGCCAGCAACAAACAGGGTGGGAATCAGCCCCAGCATTTT; CDR3aa: CASNKQGGNQPQHF; j_gene: TRBJ1-5; abundance: few; v_gene: TRBV5-5; d_gene: -
CDR3nt: TGTGCCAGCAGCAAACGCGGACTAGCGGGAGTAGGGGAGCAGTTCTTC; CDR3aa: CASSKRGLAGVGEQFF; j_gene: TRBJ2-1; abundance: few; v_gene: TRBV21-1; d_gene: -
CDR3nt: TGTGCCAGCAGTTTACCCAGATTTAGCACAGATACGCAGTATTTT; CDR3aa: CASSLPRFSTDTQYF; j_gene: TRBJ2-3; abundance: -; v_gene: TRBV12-3/TRBV12-4; d_gene: -
CDR3nt: TGTGCCAGCAGCCCCACCCTAGGCGGGGTGGGCACAGATACGCAGTATTTT; CDR3aa: CASSPTLGGVGTDTQYF; j_gene: TRBJ2-3; abundance: -; v_gene: TRBV7-9; d_gene: -
CDR3nt: TGCAGTGCCCGACTAGCGGGACGAACCCCCTACGAGCAGTACTTC; CDR3aa: CSARLAGRTPYEQYF; j_gene: TRBJ2-7; abundance: -; v_gene: TRBV20-1; d_gene: TRBD2
CDR3nt: TGTGCCAGCAGTTACAGCGGGGACCTCTCCAATGAGCAGTTCTTC; CDR3aa: CASSYSGDLSNEQFF; j_gene: TRBJ2-1; abundance: -; v_gene: TRBV6-6; d_gene: TRBD2
CDR3nt: TGTGCCAGCAGCTCGGGGTGGAGTGGGACACTCCAAGAGACCCAGTACTTC; CDR3aa: CASSSGWSGTLQETQYF; j_gene: TRBJ2-5; abundance: few; v_gene: TRBV7-2; d_gene: -
CDR3nt: TGTGCCAGCAGCTTAAAACAGCTTAATTCACCCCTCCACTTT; CDR3aa: CASSLKQLNSPLHF; j_gene: TRBJ1-6; abundance: -; v_gene: TRBV11-2; d_gene: -
CDR3nt: TGTACCAGCAGCTTGAGCTCTCTAGGCCGAGATACGCAGTATTTT; CDR3aa: CTSSLSSLGRDTQYF; j_gene: TRBJ2-3; abundance: once; v_gene: TRBV7-2; d_gene: -
CDR3nt: TGTGCCAGCAGTTTTTTCCCCGGAGGGCAGAGGAAAGGTCCAAGAGAGACCCAGTACTTC; CDR3aa: CASSFFPGGQRKGPRETQYF; j_gene: TRBJ2-5; abundance: once; v_gene: TRBV28; d_gene: -
CDR3nt: TGTGCCAGCAGTTTATCCTTTGCGAGGGGTGGGGCGCAGTATTTT; CDR3aa: CASSLSFARGGAQYF; j_gene: TRBJ2-3; abundance: -; v_gene: TRBV27; d_gene: -
CDR3nt: TGTGCCAGCAGTCTTGATTTGGACAGGGAGAAGCCGAACACTGAAGCTTTCTTT; CDR3aa: CASSLDLDREKPNTEAFF; j_gene: TRBJ1-1; abundance: -; v_gene: TRBV12-3/TRBV12-4; d_gene: TRBD1
CDR3nt: TGTGCCATCAGTGATGAGGGAGTTTATGGCTACACCTTC; CDR3aa: CAISDEGVYGYTF; j_gene: TRBJ1-2; abundance: few; v_gene: TRBV10-3; d_gene: -
CDR3nt: TGTGCCAGCAGTTTATCGGGAGAGGGGGCTACCTACGAGCAGTACTTC; CDR3aa: CASSLSGEGATYEQYF; j_gene: TRBJ2-7; abundance: -; v_gene: TRBV27; d_gene: TRBD1
CDR3nt: TGCGCCAGCAGCCAATTCGAGCTAGCCAAAAACATTCAGTACTTC; CDR3aa: CASSQFELAKNIQYF; j_gene: TRBJ2-4; abundance: -; v_gene: TRBV4-1; d_gene: -
CDR3nt: TGTGCCGGCAGCCAAGATTGGAAAGCCAGCGCCCACATCCAAGAGACCCAGTACTTC; CDR3aa: CAGSQDWKASAHIQETQYF; j_gene: TRBJ2-5; abundance: -; v_gene: TRBV4-2; d_gene: -
CDR3nt: TGCAGCGTTGTCGGGCAGCCGAACACTGAAGCTTTCTTT; CDR3aa: CSVVGQPNTEAFF; j_gene: TRBJ1-1; abundance: -; v_gene: TRBV29-1; d_gene: -
CDR3nt: TGCGCCAGCAGCCAAGATTATGGGGGATACGAGCAGTACTTC; CDR3aa: CASSQDYGGYEQYF; j_gene: TRBJ2-7; abundance: few; v_gene: TRBV4-1; d_gene: -
CDR3nt: TGTGCCAGCACCCATTGGGGGCAAACCCGTGGAGAGACCCAGTACTTC; CDR3aa: CASTHWGQTRGETQYF; j_gene: TRBJ2-5; abundance: -; v_gene: TRBV12-3/TRBV12-4; d_gene: -
CDR3nt: TGTGCCTGCAGTCACCGGGAGGGGGATGGCTACACCTTC; CDR3aa: CACSHREGDGYTF; j_gene: TRBJ1-2; abundance: -; v_gene: TRBV6-5; d_gene: -
CDR3nt: TGTGCCAGCAGCTCTCCGGTGGTGAACTATGGCTACACCTTC; CDR3aa: CASSSPVVNYGYTF; j_gene: TRBJ1-2; abundance: few; v_gene: TRBV3-1; d_gene: -
CDR3nt: TGTGCCAGCACACTCGGGGGGGCAAAGGAGACCCAGTACTTC; CDR3aa: CASTLGGAKETQYF; j_gene: TRBJ2-5; abundance: few; v_gene: TRBV28; d_gene: TRBD2
CDR3nt: TGTGCCAGCAGTTTTTCTCGGACAGCCTATGGCTACACCTTC; CDR3aa: CASSFSRTAYGYTF; j_gene: TRBJ1-2; abundance: few; v_gene: TRBV28; d_gene: -
CDR3nt: TGTGCCAGCAGCACTGGGACAGGTGTAGACGGGGAGCTGTTTTTT; CDR3aa: CASSTGTGVDGELFF; j_gene: TRBJ2-2; abundance: -; v_gene: TRBV21-1; d_gene: -
CDR3nt: TGTGCCAGCAGCTTAGCTTTACTAGCGGGAGCCTACGAGCAGTACTTC; CDR3aa: CASSLALLAGAYEQYF; j_gene: TRBJ2-7; abundance: -; v_gene: TRBV7-2; d_gene: TRBD2
CDR3nt: TGCAGTGCTAGTCAGGGGACCAACTATGGCTACACCTTC; CDR3aa: CSASQGTNYGYTF; j_gene: TRBJ1-2; abundance: -; v_gene: TRBV20-1; d_gene: -
CDR3nt: TGTGCCAGCAGCTTAGGCGCTGGCGGGAGGGCCGGGGATGAGCAGTACTTC; CDR3aa: CASSLGAGGRAGDEQYF; j_gene: TRBJ2-5; abundance: -; v_gene: TRBV7-9; d_gene: TRBD2
CDR3nt: TGCAGTGCTCCCCGGGTTAGCGGGAGCGGGCGGGAGCAGTTCTTC; CDR3aa: CSAPRVSGSGREQFF; j_gene: TRBJ2-1; abundance: few; v_gene: TRBV20-1; d_gene: TRBD2
CDR3nt: TGTGCCAGCAGCCAAGATGAATCGCAGGGCTATGGCTACACCTTC; CDR3aa: CASSQDESQGYGYTF; j_gene: TRBJ1-2; abundance: -; v_gene: TRBV4-2; d_gene: -
CDR3nt: TGCGCCAGCAGCCCCGCGGTGGGGGATGAGCAGTTCTTC; CDR3aa: CASSPAVGDEQFF; j_gene: TRBJ2-1; abundance: few; v_gene: TRBV5-1; d_gene: -
CDR3nt: TGTGCCAGCAGCTTAGCGGACTCAACCTACAATGAGCAGTACTTC; CDR3aa: CASSLADSTYNEQYF; j_gene: TRBJ2-5; abundance: few; v_gene: TRBV7-2; d_gene: -
CDR3nt: TGTGCCAGCAGCCCCCCCAGGGTCTACGAGCAGTACTTC; CDR3aa: CASSPPRVYEQYF; j_gene: TRBJ2-7; abundance: few; v_gene: TRBV28; d_gene: -
CDR3nt: TGTGCCACCCTCGGGGAAGGGGCCTTCCAAGAGACCCAGTACTTC; CDR3aa: CATLGEGAFQETQYF; j_gene: TRBJ2-5; abundance: few; v_gene: TRBV6-5; d_gene: -
CDR3nt: TGCGCCAGCAGCTTCACACTGGGTGCTAACACTGAAGCTTTCTTT; CDR3aa: CASSFTLGANTEAFF; j_gene: TRBJ1-1; abundance: -; v_gene: TRBV5-1; d_gene: -
CDR3nt: TGTGCCAGCAAAGTAGGATCAGGTGAGCAGTTCTTC; CDR3aa: CASKVGSGEQFF; j_gene: TRBJ2-1; abundance: few; v_gene: TRBV7-9; d_gene: -
CDR3nt: TGCGCCAGCAGCCGGACAGGGGGCGAGGGAGATACGCAGTATTTT; CDR3aa: CASSRTGGEGDTQYF; j_gene: TRBJ2-3; abundance: -; v_gene: TRBV5-1; d_gene: TRBD1
CDR3nt: TGTGCCAGCAGTAGACAGGGGTTCCACGAGCAGTACTTC; CDR3aa: CASSRQGFHEQYF; j_gene: TRBJ2-7; abundance: few; v_gene: TRBV6-5; d_gene: TRBD1
CDR3nt: TGCAGTGCCCCCAGGCCCCGGACAGGGAGCTCTGAAGCTTTCTTT; CDR3aa: CSAPRPRTGSSEAFF; j_gene: TRBJ1-1; abundance: -; v_gene: TRBV20-1; d_gene: TRBD1
CDR3nt: TGTGCCAGCAGGTTAAACACAGGTGACACTGAAGCTTTCTTT; CDR3aa: CASRLNTGDTEAFF; j_gene: TRBJ1-1; abundance: -; v_gene: TRBV12-3/TRBV12-4; d_gene: -
CDR3nt: TGTGCCAGCAGCTTGGGCTCGGTGCTCAACACTGAAGCTTTCTTT; CDR3aa: CASSLGSVLNTEAFF; j_gene: TRBJ1-1; abundance: few; v_gene: TRBV7-2; d_gene: -
CDR3nt: TGTGCCAGCCGTACCGGGGGGCGCGACACCGGGGAGCTGTTTTTT; CDR3aa: CASRTGGRDTGELFF; j_gene: TRBJ2-2; abundance: -; v_gene: TRBV7-9; d_gene: -
CDR3nt: TGTGCCAGCAGATCCTTCACAGGGCCGGTCAATGAGCAGTTCTTC; CDR3aa: CASRSFTGPVNEQFF; j_gene: TRBJ2-1; abundance: -; v_gene: TRBV7-2; d_gene: -
CDR3nt: TGTGCCAGCAGTTACTCCCAGGGTTTGGGAACTGAAGCTTTCTTT; CDR3aa: CASSYSQGLGTEAFF; j_gene: TRBJ1-1; abundance: -; v_gene: TRBV6-5; d_gene: -
CDR3nt: TGTGCCAGCAGTCCTGTCGGGGTTCGCGAGCAGTACTTC; CDR3aa: CASSPVGVREQYF; j_gene: TRBJ2-7; abundance: few; v_gene: TRBV12-3/TRBV12-4; d_gene: -
CDR3nt: TGTGCCAGCAGTGAATTAGGGACACAAGAGACCCAGTACTTC; CDR3aa: CASSELGTQETQYF; j_gene: TRBJ2-5; abundance: -; v_gene: TRBV25-1; d_gene: -
CDR3nt: TGCAGTGCAATGACCGGGACAGGGAGGGGGAGCTCCTACAATGAGCAGTTCTTC; CDR3aa: CSAMTGTGRGSSYNEQFF; j_gene: TRBJ2-1; abundance: -; v_gene: TRBV20-1; d_gene: TRBD1
CDR3nt: TGCAGTGCTAGAGATCCTAGACAGGGCCCAAATGAGCAGTTCTTC; CDR3aa: CSARDPRQGPNEQFF; j_gene: TRBJ2-1; abundance: few; v_gene: TRBV20-1; d_gene: TRBD1
CDR3nt: TGTGCCAGCAGCCTTGGACTAGCGGGAGGGCCCCAGACAGATACGCAGTATTTT; CDR3aa: CASSLGLAGGPQTDTQYF; j_gene: TRBJ2-3; abundance: few; v_gene: TRBV4-2; d_gene: TRBD2